This TCR beta chain came from a study of siplizumab effects on memory and regulatory T cells. Produced via immunoSEQ multiplex PCR; TCRdb's table is partial and in-frame only. The sample holds about 52,000 clones, about 97% seen once. In this sample, this clone turned up once. Germline lookup yields CDR1 SNHLY and CDR2 FYNNEI. With 1 base removed from V and 9 bases from J, the gap between germline ends came to 15 bases. This CDR3 is built from 14 residues. The sample comprised naive CD4+ T cells sorted from blood. The chain combines TRBV2 with TRBJ1-2, with D perhaps TRBD1 (5 bases). The sequence derives from a human donor in good health. The CDR3 sequence: CASSEGGQGDRYTF. The CDR3 nucleotides are TGTGCCAGCAGTGAAGGCGGGCAGGGCGATCGCTACACCTTC. Filled out from reference TRBV2 and TRBJ1-2, the complete variable domain reads EPEVTQTPSHQVTQMGQEVILRCVPISNHLYFYWYRQILGQKVEFLVSFYNNEISEKSEIFDDQFSVERPDGSNFTLKIRSTKLEDSAMYFCASSEGGQGDRYTFGSGTRLTVV.